Shown below are 5 T cell receptor beta chains from a single sample sequenced in a study of blood T cell repertoires in COVID-19 (dated by TCRdb to about 2020). The library was made by the immunoSEQ multiplex PCR assay. TCRdb limited this immuneACCESS table to in-frame rearrangements with V and J called. A share of clones is missing; checked studies link under half to unresolved V genes, and the rest is unexplained. Across this sample there are about 100,000 clones, with 71% seen only once. The ten most abundant clones make up roughly 2% of the sample. The specimen sequenced was peripheral blood. These receptors came from a woman between 40 and 55 years old with acute or convalescent COVID-19.

The V and J genes are TRBV6-2 or TRBV6-3 and TRBJ1-5; a weak D match, TRBD1 (5 bases). V gave up 2 bases and J gave up 5 bases, with 10 bases separating them. The length of the CDR3 is 14 residues. The germline V gene encodes CDR1 MNHEY and CDR2 SVGEGT. CDR3 sequence reads: CASSYRGGDQPQHF. CDR3 bases: TGTGCCAGCAGTTACAGGGGAGGGGATCAGCCCCAGCATTTT.

The chain recombines TRBV30 with TRBJ1-3; D ambiguous. The ends were cut back, 3 bases at V and 4 bases at J, with 7 bases in the middle. The CDR3 contains 12 residues. The V gene's germline CDR1 is GTSNPN and CDR2 SVGIG (reference sequence). CDR3 protein: CAWRPRGNTIYF. As DNA, the CDR3 is TGTGCCTGGAGACCCCGGGGAAACACCATATATTTT.

The chain is built from TRBV7-9 and TRBJ1-2, with D possibly TRBD1 on 6 matching bases. The V gene's germline CDR1 is SEHNR and CDR2 FQNEAQ (reference sequence). With 5 bases removed from V and 4 bases from J, the gap between germline ends came to 17 bases. The CDR3 runs to 15 residues. This chain's CDR3 is CASSGSVGGPYGYTF. Written as DNA, the CDR3 is TGTGCCAGCAGCGGCAGTGTTGGGGGCCCCTATGGCTACACCTTC. Based on the CDR3 plus reference TRBV7-9 and TRBJ1-2, the full variable domain is DTGVSQNPRHKITKRGQNVTFRCDPISEHNRLYWYRQTLGQGPEFLTYFQNEAQLEKSRLLSDRFSAERPKGSFSTLEIQRTEQGDSAMYLCASSGSVGGPYGYTFGSGTRLTVV.

Worth noting for this clone: This CDR3 is also generated by other DNA sequences in the sample. The chain has TRBV5-1 and TRBJ2-2; unclear D gene. CDR3 length: 14 residues. Germline CDR1 and CDR2: SGHRS and YFSETQ. Deletions cut 0 bases from V and 1 base from J, with 4 bases between. CDR3 residues: CASSLGRNTGELFF. The CDR3 nucleotides read TGCGCCAGCAGCTTGGGTAGGAACACCGGGGAGCTGTTTTTT.

The rearrangement links TRBV30 to TRBJ2-5; 10 nucleotides align to TRBD2. The CDR3 runs 16 residues. Germline V gene data show CDR1 as GTSNPN and CDR2 as SVGIG (reference sequence). Losses at the gene ends were 2 bases for V and 4 bases for J; bases not matched to a gene: 10. The CDR3 sequence is CAWSSSAGGAGETQYF. CDR3 in DNA: TGTGCCTGGAGTTCCTCAGCGGGGGGGGCCGGAGAGACCCAGTACTTC.